This TCR beta chain was profiled in a study of T cells after yellow fever vaccination. Background on the study: Preparation used SMART-Seq v4 Ultra Low Input for the low-cell-number fractions. Findings and limits, study-wide: The presence of abundant clonotypes contaminating from the bulk population was possible in FACS-sorted repertoires. Among primary-vaccination clones, most reappeared after the booster, at around 97% for CD4 and around 90% for CD8.

Termini included, the CDR3 measures 15 amino acids. Germline V gene data show CDR1 as LGHDT and CDR2 as YNNKEL (reference sequence). This clonotype was detected ten times or more. Its antigen remains unknown. The limits of the CDR3 on the DNA are not certain, so only TCRdb's listed CDR3 is given. UMIs and a universal primer site were added when TCR cDNA was made by 5'RACE template switching. TCRdb fed the 5' RACE reads into MiXCR, producing one record per CDR3 protein. The sample has about 360,000 distinct CDR3 sequences, 6.2% seen once. The source was PBMCs, collected 5 days after the yellow fever booster vaccination. This sequence was found in a man aged 25 to 45 who received the YFV17D yellow fever vaccine. This sequence joins TRBV3-1 and TRBJ2-7; TRBD1, the D gene given by the table, was not confirmed from the DNA. CDR3: CASSQGFGTGALWYF.